This entry lists 13 T cell receptor beta chains sequenced from one sample in a study of T cell clonality in common variable immunodeficiency. Overall study findings and caveats: In common variable immunodeficiency, TCR beta chains reportedly carried fewer deletions and N-nucleotide insertions.

These receptors lack a known antigen. Produced via immunoSEQ multiplex PCR; TCRdb's table is partial and in-frame only. The sample is made up of tens of thousands of clones, none counted only once. Sequencing was carried out using peripheral blood mononuclear cells. Source of these receptors: a human donor with common variable immunodeficiency.

At least ten counts were recorded for this clone. The read comes to an end 3 residues before the CDR3 does, leaving the germline J gene to fill in the end. V usage is TRBV30 and J usage is TRBJ1-1; 7 nucleotides agree with TRBD1. V dropped 1 base and J dropped 7; count of bases not matched to a gene: 3. The germline V gene encodes CDR1 GTSNPN and CDR2 SVGIG (reference sequence). This CDR3 spans 12 amino acids. CDR3 DNA (partial): TGTGCCTGGAGTGGGACAGGTTTTGAA. Translating gives CAWSGTGFE. The full CDR3 protein reads CAWSGTGFEAFF.

This clone was observed at least ten times. Read sequence stops 3 residues before the CDR3 end, and the germline J gene provides the missing end. The chain employs TRBV29-1 and TRBJ2-6, with TRBD2 matching over 8 bases. The CDR3 has 16 residues. CDR1 is SQVTM, CDR2 ANQGSEA, per germline. J gave up 3 bases and V 3 bases, and 7 bases lay outside the gene matches. CDR3 in amino acids: CSVDLHGGGGANVLTF. CDR3 DNA (partial): TGCAGCGTTGACCTCCACGGGGGGGGTGGGGCCAACGTC.

Comments on this clone: Sequencing ends 3 residues short of the CDR3 end; the germline J gene provides the rest. V is TRBV19 and J is TRBJ2-7, with 7 bases that match TRBD1. Per germline, CDR1 LNHDA and CDR2 SQIVND (reference sequence). V gave up 5 bases and J gave up 5 bases; unmatched junction bases: 12. The CDR3 length is 15 residues. CDR3 amino acids: CASSPDRVGLHEQYF. The covered CDR3 bases are TGTGCCAGTAGTCCCGACAGGGTCGGATTGCACGAG.

Remarks on this clone: The read gets to within 3 residues of the CDR3 end, and the germline J gene fills in the rest. V usage is TRBV7-3 and J usage is TRBJ2-3; 8 bases are a match to TRBD2. Germline V gene data show CDR1 as SGHTA and CDR2 as FQGTGA. With V trimmed by 5 bases and J by 5 bases, 9 bases remained unmatched. CDR3 size: 15 residues. The sequenced CDR3 bases are TGTGCCAGCAGCCCTAGCCCAACTAGCGGAGATACG. Its protein product is CASSPSPTSGDT. The entire CDR3 protein reads CASSPSPTSGDTQYF. The variable domain in full, with the rest retrieved from reference TRBV7-3 and TRBJ2-3, is GAGVSQTPSNKVTEKGKYVELRCDPISGHTALYWYRQSLGQGPEFLIYFQGTGAADDSGLPNDRFFAVRPEGSVSTLKIQRTERGDSAVYLCASSPSPTSGDTQYFGPGTRLTVL.

The table lists this clone with a few counts. The read ends 3 residues early relative to the CDR3; the germline J gene fills the gap. This chain connects TRBV7-9 to TRBJ2-1, with 13 bases identical to TRBD2. J was trimmed by 6 bases and V by 5 bases; bases with no gene match: 4. The CDR3 sequence is 15 residues long. The V gene's germline CDR1 is SEHNR and CDR2 FQNEAQ (reference sequence). The chain's CDR3 is CASSLLAGGPNEQFF. CDR3 DNA, as far as it was read: TGTGCCAGCAGCCTACTAGCGGGGGGGCCCAATGAG.

This clone was detected ten times or more. The read ends 3 residues before the CDR3 terminus; that terminus is restored from the germline J gene. The chain couples TRBV6-2 or TRBV6-3 to TRBJ2-2; TRBD2 might be the D (5 bases). Germline CDR1 MNHEY, CDR2 SVGEGT. CDR3 length equals 14 residues. V lost 2 bases and J 7 bases, leaving 11 bases between the germline ends. The covered CDR3 bases are TGTGCCAGCAGTTACCTTTCCGGGGTCGGGGAG. Its translation is CASSYLSGVGE. The full CDR3 sequence reads CASSYLSGVGELFF.

Points on this clone: The read stops 3 residues short of the end of the CDR3; the missing end is completed from the germline J gene. The chain joins TRBV5-8 to TRBJ2-7, with D unclear. Deletions cut 2 bases from V and 0 bases from J, with 6 bases between. The germline CDR1 and CDR2 sequences are SGHTS and YDEGEE. CDR3 length: 13 residues. The DNA read from the CDR3 is TGTGCCAGCAGCTTCATCAACTCCTACGAG. Translation: CASSFINSYE. In full, the CDR3 reads CASSFINSYEQYF.

This clone was counted ten times or more. CDR3 loop: CAWSLDRGGGYTF. The sequenced CDR3 bases are TGTGCCTGGAGTCTCGACAGGGGAGGTGGC. J is TRBJ1-2 and V is TRBV30; 8 positions match TRBD1. The read stops 3 residues short of the end of the CDR3; the missing end is completed from the germline J gene. There are 13 residues in the CDR3. The ends lost 2 bases at V and 7 bases at J; junction bases unmatched: 6. Per germline, CDR1 GTSNPN and CDR2 SVGIG (reference sequence).

Note on this clone: The CDR3 end is not reached by the read, which stops 3 residues before it; the germline J gene fills it in. This sequence joins TRBV19 and TRBJ2-7; 7 bases fit TRBD1. Germline V gene lookup returns CDR1 LNHDA and CDR2 SQIVND (reference sequence). The CDR3 extends over 15 amino acids. J lost 2 bases, V lost 5 bases, and 9 bases had no gene match. CDR3 bases read: TGTGCCAGTAGTCTCCGACAGGGCTTGGCCTACGAG. It translates to CASSLRQGLAYE. From start to end, the CDR3 is CASSLRQGLAYEQYF.

This clone was recorded at least ten times. The covered CDR3 bases are TGTGCCATCAGTGAGTTCGCGAGGCGGTCTAATGAAAAA. Translating it yields CAISEFARRSNEK. The CDR3 in full is CAISEFARRSNEKLFF. The chain uses TRBV10-3 and TRBJ1-4; D uncertain. The read comes to an end 3 residues before the CDR3 does, leaving the germline J gene to fill in the end. This CDR3 has 16 residues. The V gene lost 1 base and the J gene lost 3 bases, with 12 bases spanning the gap. CDR1 and CDR2 from the germline V gene are ENHRY and SYGVKD.

This clone was picked up many times. Read sequence stops 3 residues before the CDR3 end, and the germline J gene provides the missing end. The chain links TRBV30 to TRBJ2-2, with 10 bases that match TRBD1. The V and J ends lost 7 bases and 6 bases, in that order; junction bases with no gene match: 5. The CDR3 has 13 residues. The germline V gene encodes CDR1 GTSNPN and CDR2 SVGIG (reference sequence). CDR3: CASRTGGPGELFF. The CDR3 DNA, read in part, is TGTGCCTCCAGGACAGGGGGTCCCGGGGAG. Complete variable domain (other parts from reference TRBV30 and TRBJ2-2): SQTIHQWPATLVQPVGSPLSLECTVEGTSNPNLYWYRQAAGRGLQLLFYSVGIGQISSEVPQNLSASRPQDRQFILSSKKLLLSDSGFYLCASRTGGPGELFFGEGSRLTVL.

This clone was observed at least ten times. Read sequence stops 3 residues before the CDR3 end, and the germline J gene provides the missing end. The J gene is TRBJ2-6, the V gene TRBV20-1; weak D call: TRBD2 (6 bases). The V gene's germline CDR1 is DFQATT and CDR2 SNEGSKA (reference sequence). The CDR3 is 13 amino acids. Trimming cost V 6 bases and J 0 bases, with 6 bases left between them. CDR3 DNA, as far as it was read: TGCAGTGCGCGGGACTCTGGGGCCAACGTC. This translates into CSARDSGANV. The entire CDR3 is CSARDSGANVLTF.

In the case of this clone: The read terminates 3 residues ahead of where the CDR3 ends, so the germline J gene completes it. The chain uses TRBV6-2 or TRBV6-3 and TRBJ1-1; TRBD1 agrees at 7 bases. CDR1 MNHEY and CDR2 SVGEGT come from the germline V gene. With 6 bases clipped from V and 1 base from J, the junction kept 8 bases outside the gene matches. This CDR3 has 15 amino acids. CDR3 bases read: TGTGCCAGCAGGTGGACCGGACAGGCGAACACTGAA. Its translation is CASRWTGQANTE. From start to end, the CDR3 is CASRWTGQANTEAFF.